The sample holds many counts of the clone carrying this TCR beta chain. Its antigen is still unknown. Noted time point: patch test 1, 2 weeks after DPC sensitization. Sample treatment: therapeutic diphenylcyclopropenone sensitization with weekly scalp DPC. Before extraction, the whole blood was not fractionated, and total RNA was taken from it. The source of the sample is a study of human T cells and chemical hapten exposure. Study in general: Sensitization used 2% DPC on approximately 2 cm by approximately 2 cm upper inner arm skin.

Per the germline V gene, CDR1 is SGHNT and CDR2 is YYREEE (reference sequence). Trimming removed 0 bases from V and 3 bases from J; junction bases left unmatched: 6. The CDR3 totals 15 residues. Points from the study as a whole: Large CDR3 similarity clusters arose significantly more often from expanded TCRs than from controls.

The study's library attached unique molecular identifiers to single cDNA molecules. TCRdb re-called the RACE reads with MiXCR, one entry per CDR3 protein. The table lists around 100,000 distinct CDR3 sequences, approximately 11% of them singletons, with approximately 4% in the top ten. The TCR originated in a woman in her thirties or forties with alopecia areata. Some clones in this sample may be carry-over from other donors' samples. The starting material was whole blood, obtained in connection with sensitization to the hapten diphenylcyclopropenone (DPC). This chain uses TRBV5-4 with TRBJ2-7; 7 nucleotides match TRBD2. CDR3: CASSLELADNYEQYF. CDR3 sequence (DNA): TGTGCCAGCAGCTTGGAGCTAGCGGATAACTACGAGCAGTACTTC.